These T cell receptor beta chains were read from a single sample in a study of blood T cell repertoires in COVID-19. Profiling relied on immunoSEQ multiplex PCR, and the TCRdb table lists in-frame clones only, not all of them. The profile covers around 170,000 clones, with approximately 80% appearing a single time and roughly 12% taken by the ten largest. The source material was PBMCs or T cells enriched from blood (not recorded which). These receptors originate from a man aged 50-59 years who had recovered from COVID-19. CDR3s leave out the opening cysteine and the closing phenylalanine or tryptophan.

CDR3aa: ASSSRTLTNYGYT
j_gene: TRBJ1-2
v_gene: TRBV27

CDR3aa: ASSPRTGRGSKAF
j_gene: TRBJ1-1
v_gene: TRBV3-1/TRBV3-2

CDR3aa: ASAASGSYEQY
j_gene: TRBJ2-7
v_gene: TRBV7-9

CDR3aa: ASRWGLGSQPQH
j_gene: TRBJ1-5
v_gene: TRBV2

CDR3aa: ASSQDGGRDTQY
j_gene: TRBJ2-3
v_gene: TRBV4-1

CDR3aa: ASSYNRMEAF
j_gene: TRBJ1-1
v_gene: TRBV6-5

CDR3aa: ASSPVRDSPSTDTQY
j_gene: TRBJ2-3
v_gene: TRBV18

CDR3aa: ASSVRRDSITPFDGYT
j_gene: TRBJ1-2
v_gene: TRBV7-9

CDR3aa: ASSPPRSYSGNTIY
j_gene: TRBJ1-3
v_gene: TRBV18

CDR3aa: ASHPGGIPYEQY
j_gene: TRBJ2-7
v_gene: TRBV3-1/TRBV3-2

CDR3aa: ASSSGNTEAF
j_gene: TRBJ1-1
v_gene: TRBV12-3/TRBV12-4

CDR3aa: ASSLGTGLDNEQF
j_gene: TRBJ2-1
v_gene: TRBV5-8

CDR3aa: ATSNGELRETQY
j_gene: TRBJ2-5
v_gene: TRBV15

CDR3aa: ASSENAGGFGQPQH
j_gene: TRBJ1-5
v_gene: TRBV2

CDR3aa: ASSQAGLAGAPDTQY
j_gene: TRBJ2-3
v_gene: TRBV4-3